This entry is about one TCR beta chain. The sample holds many counts of this clonotype. This receptor's antigen is unknown. No much larger clone is present one base from it, and per-base qualities are unavailable. Library prep was done by RT-PCR. Instrument on record: NextSeq 550. In TCRdb, the public reads were trimmed at Q25 with fastp and aligned with MiXCR, with productive beta chains retained. Rows are combined by CDR3 protein, so each entry shows the most common genes and DNA. This sample is represented by roughly 940,000 distinct CDR3 sequences; over 15% of them were singletons. Jointly, the top ten make up under 6.5% of the sample. The sample belongs to a study of patients and donors after allogeneic stem cell transplantation (dated by TCRdb to the early 2020s). The junction shows trimming of 7 bases on V and 4 bases on J, and the gene matches do not reach 9 bases of it. Its CDR3 holds 17 amino acids, cysteine through phenylalanine. The DNA shown is the 51-base CDR3, in frame from base 1.

The rearranged chain carries TRBV12-3 or TRBV12-4 and TRBJ2-3, with TRBD2 matching 15 junction bases. This clonotype was sampled from a human donor who was either an allogeneic HSCT recipient or a stem cell or donor lymphocyte infusion donor (not recorded which). It is not recorded whose cells these are; they may come from a transplant donor. The material sequenced was blood, either unsorted or a sorted T cell fraction (not recorded which). The CDR3 region has the sequence CASTLGLAGGLSDTQYF. The DNA sequence follows: TGTGCCAGCACCTTGGGACTAGCGGGAGGTCTTTCAGATACGCAGTATTTT.